This is a list of T cell receptor beta chains from one sample in a study of radiotherapy plus CTLA-4 blockade in lung cancer. The data were produced by immunoSEQ multiplex PCR, yet TCRdb's version contains in-frame clones alone and is incomplete. This sample has roughly 53,000 clones, with approximately 84% found just once. The input for sequencing was peripheral blood, taken from a patient treated with radiotherapy plus ipilimumab. Receptors were obtained from a human donor with non-small cell lung cancer whose response to radiotherapy plus ipilimumab could not be evaluated. Each CDR3 is given with its conserved first and last residue. D genes are given only for firm matches. Clone size is not always given. Where it is, it says once, few, many or a class for expanded clones.

j_gene	abundance	v_gene	d_gene	CDR3nt	CDR3aa
TRBJ1-1	.	TRBV6-5	.	TGTGCCAGCAGTTACTCGCTTCGCGCTGAAGCTTTCTTT	CASSYSLRAEAFF
TRBJ2-3	few	TRBV21-1	.	TGTGCCAAGCGGTATAGGACTAAATGCACAGATACGCAGTATTTT	CAKRYRTKCTDTQYF
TRBJ2-7	.	TRBV11-2	.	TGTGCCAGCAGCGGTGACATGTCCGAGCAGTACTTC	CASSGDMSEQYF
TRBJ1-5	.	TRBV28	TRBD1	TGTGCCAGCAGTACCCAGGGGGGATACAATCAGCCCCAGCATTTT	CASSTQGGYNQPQHF
TRBJ1-2	.	TRBV30	TRBD1	TGTGCCTGCAGACAGGGTAACTATGGCTACACCTTC	CACRQGNYGYTF
TRBJ2-7	.	TRBV28	TRBD1	TGTGCCAGCAGTTTAGCAGGGGGTCGTCACGAGCAGTACTTC	CASSLAGGRHEQYF
TRBJ1-2	.	TRBV28	.	TGTGCCAGCAGTCCAACACAGAGATTCCATGGCTACACCTTC	CASSPTQRFHGYTF
TRBJ2-6	.	TRBV7-9	TRBD2	TGTGCCAGCAGCTTTATATCCGGGACTAGGGGTGGTGGGGCCAACGTCCTGACTTTC	CASSFISGTRGGGANVLTF
TRBJ1-3	.	TRBV7-9	.	TGTGCCAGCAGCTTAGCAGGGGCTGGAAACACCATATATTTT	CASSLAGAGNTIYF
TRBJ2-1	.	TRBV5-4	TRBD2	TGTGCCAGCAGCGACGGGACTAGCGACTCTTCTCGTCGTCGGTTCTTC	CASSDGTSDSSRRRFF
TRBJ2-2	.	TRBV7-9	.	TGTGCCAGCAGCTTACGAAGGATAGGGGATAGGGGCACCGGGGAGCTGTTTTTT	CASSLRRIGDRGTGELFF
TRBJ1-2	.	TRBV4-2	.	TGTGCCAGCAGCCAAGATTCCCGGGTAGGGGGGGGGATCTATGGCTACACCTTC	CASSQDSRVGGGIYGYTF
TRBJ2-1	.	TRBV27	.	TGTGCCAGCTTGGTTGGGAGCGACTTTGACAATGAGCAGTTCTTC	CASLVGSDFDNEQFF
TRBJ1-1	.	TRBV7-3	.	TGTGCCAGCAGCTCGTCCCCGGGGACTGAAGCTTTCTTT	CASSSSPGTEAFF
TRBJ1-6	.	TRBV5-1	.	TGCGCCAGCAGCATAACAGGGTTGGAGAATTCACCCCTCCACTTT	CASSITGLENSPLHF
TRBJ1-1	once	TRBV29-1	TRBD1	TGCAGCGTGGGGACAGGGGGCCACACTGAAGCTTTCTTT	CSVGTGGHTEAFF
TRBJ1-5	.	TRBV19	.	TGTGCCAGTAGTATTTGGACACCCCCCAATCAGCCCCAGCATTTT	CASSIWTPPNQPQHF
TRBJ2-3	.	TRBV7-2	TRBD1	TGTGCCAGCAGCCAGCCCGGACAGGGTAATTATTTT	CASSQPGQGNYF
TRBJ2-2	.	TRBV4-3	TRBD2	TGCGCCAGCAGCCAAGTGACCCTAGCGGGACGGACCGGGGAGCTGTTTTTT	CASSQVTLAGRTGELFF
TRBJ1-2	.	TRBV19	.	TGTGCCAGTAGTACAGGGTACAACTATGGCTACACCTTC	CASSTGYNYGYTF
TRBJ2-2	.	TRBV27	TRBD2	TGTGCCAGCAGTTTCGGGGGGGTTTTCCCCGGGGAGCTGTTTTTT	CASSFGGVFPGELFF
TRBJ1-1	.	TRBV29-1	.	TGCAGCGTTGAAGAGCTTGGCACGTATTACACTGAAGCTTTCTTT	CSVEELGTYYTEAFF
TRBJ1-5	.	TRBV19	.	TGTGCCAGTAGTTGGGGAGGTGGGAGCAATCAGCCCCAGCATTTT	CASSWGGGSNQPQHF
TRBJ2-7	.	TRBV7-2	.	TGTGCCAGCAGCTTAGGTAGCGTCTCGCTCGAGCAGTACTTC	CASSLGSVSLEQYF
TRBJ2-2	.	TRBV29-1	.	TGCAGCGTGAAGGACTATATCACCGGGGAGCTGTTTTTT	CSVKDYITGELFF